What follows are 27 T cell receptor beta chains derived from one specimen sequenced in a study of cytomegalovirus exposure and HLA in healthy donors. The primer mix had 60 Vbeta and 13 Jbeta primers. TCRdb's copy holds only in-frame clones and misses some; the assay was immunoSEQ multiplex PCR. The sample contains about 130,000 clones, about 80% of which appear only once. Sequencing was performed on PBMCs. These receptors all stem from a young man in good health and CMV-seronegative.

The chain couples TRBV6-5 to TRBJ2-5; D uncertain. The CDR3 runs 14 residues. V lost 1 base, J lost 1 base, and 7 bases lay in between. Germline V CDR1 and CDR2: MNHEY, SVGAGI. CDR3 DNA: TGTGCCAGCAGTTACTTACATGGCCAAGAGACCCAGTACTTC. Its protein product is CASSYLHGQETQYF.

The chain recombines TRBV5-1 with TRBJ1-5, with 7 bases identical to TRBD1. The CDR3 spans 14 residues. Germline CDR1 SGHRS, CDR2 YFSETQ. V lost 3 bases and J lost 5; bases outside the gene matches: 5. CDR3 sequence reads: CASSSTGTDQPQHF. In DNA form, the CDR3 reads TGCGCCAGCAGCTCGACAGGGACTGATCAGCCCCAGCATTTT.

The chain carries TRBV11-3 and TRBJ2-1, with a weak D call TRBD2 (6 bases). Germline values: CDR1 SGHNT, CDR2 YENEEA. V lost 5 bases to trimming and J lost 8 bases, with 16 bases between them. The CDR3 consists of 14 residues. The CDR3 region is CASSAGRQWDEQFF. The CDR3 coding sequence is TGTGCCAGCAGCGCGGGACGACAATGGGATGAGCAGTTCTTC.

This clone came up once. The rearrangement links TRBV15 to TRBJ2-1; 8 nucleotides match TRBD2. Trimming took 1 base from V and 7 from J; bases not matched to a gene: 3. The germline gives CDR1 LNHNV, CDR2 YYDKDF (reference sequence). The CDR3 sequence is 14 residues long. For the CDR3, the DNA is TGTGCCACCAGCAGAGGGGGACTAGAGAATGAGCAGTTCTTC. This encodes CATSRGGLENEQFF.

This chain joins TRBV7-9 and TRBJ2-5; TRBD2 aligns across 13 bases. The assigned J gene may be wrong: the sequence end matches TRBJ2-7 better. The CDR3 is made up of 18 amino acids. CDR1 is SEHNR, CDR2 FQNEAQ, per germline (reference sequence). The CDR3 nucleotides read TGTGCCAGCAGCTTAGGCCTGAAGGGACTAGCGGGGACCTACGAGCAGTACTTC. This encodes CASSLGLKGLAGTYEQYF.

V and J are TRBV27 and TRBJ2-7; possibly TRBD1 for D (6 bases). Germline V CDR1 and CDR2: MNHEY, SMNVEV (reference sequence). The CDR3 consists of 15 residues. With 1 base removed from V and 2 bases from J, the gap between germline ends came to 12 bases. The CDR3 sequence: CASSLYGQLTYEQYF. Written as DNA, the CDR3 is TGTGCCAGCAGTTTATACGGACAGCTTACCTACGAGCAGTACTTC.

J is TRBJ1-2 and V is TRBV6-4; D is unclear. Germline lookup yields CDR1 MRHNA and CDR2 SNTAGT. The CDR3 extends over 13 amino acids. With 4 bases removed from V and 10 bases from J, the gap between germline ends came to 16 bases. CDR3 bases: TGTGCCAGCAGTGTCGCGGGGTATCCGCCCTACACCTTC. The encoded protein is CASSVAGYPPYTF.

The chain uses TRBV7-6 and TRBJ2-7; 7 bases are shared with TRBD2. In germline, CDR1 is SGHVS, CDR2 FNYEAQ. The CDR3 extends over 16 amino acids. The junction had 14 bases not matched to a gene; V was cut back by 4 bases and J by 5 bases. DNA of the CDR3: TGTGCCAGCAGCTCTCCAATGGGAGGGAGGTTGAACGAGCAGTACTTC. Its protein is CASSSPMGGRLNEQYF.

J is TRBJ2-1 and V is TRBV19; 8 bases are a match to TRBD1. The germline V gene has CDR1 LNHDA and CDR2 SQIVND (reference sequence). This CDR3 is built from 14 residues. After removal of 4 bases from V and 9 bases from J, the junction contained 8 bases not matched to a gene. For the CDR3, the DNA is TGTGCCAGTAGTACATGGACAGGGTACGGTGAGCAGTTCTTC. This encodes CASSTWTGYGEQFF.

This clone was counted once. The chain recombines TRBV5-6 with TRBJ2-3; perhaps TRBD2 as D (6 bases). Germline-derived CDR1 and CDR2 are SGHDT and YYEEEE. CDR3 length: 17 amino acids. V was trimmed by 4 bases and J by 0 bases, leaving 18 bases between them. The CDR3 is CASSPLLSGISTDTQYF. In nucleotides, the CDR3 is TGTGCCAGCAGCCCCCTTCTTAGCGGAATTAGCACAGATACGCAGTATTTT.

Note on this clone: This CDR3 is also generated by other DNA sequences in the sample. The chain recombines TRBV27 with TRBJ2-1; 14 nucleotides align to TRBD2. Germline assignment: CDR1 MNHEY and CDR2 SMNVEV (reference sequence). The trim removed 4 bases at V and 7 bases at J, leaving 3 bases unmatched. The CDR3 is made up of 15 amino acids. In DNA form, the CDR3 reads TGTGCCAGCAGTTCCGGGACTAGCGGGAGAAATGAGCAGTTCTTC. As protein: CASSSGTSGRNEQFF.

This clone appeared a few times. The chain employs TRBV2 and TRBJ1-5; TRBD1 matches 8 bases. The CDR3 covers 14 residues. CDR1 and CDR2 from the germline V gene are SNHLY and FYNNEI. Unmatched junction bases numbered 8, after V lost 6 bases and J lost 7 bases. The CDR3 DNA is TGTGCCAGCAGGGAACAGGGGGGTAAACAGCCCCAGCATTTT. Amino acids: CASREQGGKQPQHF.

This chain connects TRBV4-3 to TRBJ1-2; perhaps TRBD1 as D (5 bases). Trimming removed 0 bases at V and 3 bases at J, with 20 bases between. From germline, CDR1 is LGHNA and CDR2 YSLEER. The CDR3 contains 18 residues. The CDR3 sequence is CASSQDLGGTSGDYGYTF. The CDR3 DNA follows: TGCGCCAGCAGCCAAGATCTTGGGGGGACTTCGGGCGACTATGGCTACACCTTC.

V gene TRBV28 combines with J gene TRBJ2-2; TRBD1 aligns across 9 bases. Germline V gene sequence: CDR1 MDHEN, CDR2 SYDVKM. The CDR3 has 14 residues. With V trimmed by 6 bases and J by 3 bases, 2 bases remained unmatched. The CDR3 nucleotides are TGTGCCAGCAGACAGGGGGCCGACACCGGGGAGCTGTTTTTT. This gives the protein CASRQGADTGELFF.

The CDR3 reads CASSLVGAGQIYNEQFF. The DNA of the CDR3 is TGTGCCAGCAGCTTAGTGGGCGCGGGTCAGATTTACAATGAGCAGTTCTTC. The chain carries TRBV7-8 and TRBJ2-1; possibly TRBD2 for D (5 bases). The CDR3 has 17 residues. Germline assignment: CDR1 SGHVS and CDR2 FQNEAQ. Trimming removed 1 base at V and 4 bases at J, with 17 bases between.

V and J are TRBV7-3 and TRBJ2-5; 13 bases line up with TRBD2. The V segment lost 0 bases and the J segment 5 bases; nucleotides outside the gene matches: 9. Per the germline V gene, CDR1 is SGHTA and CDR2 is FQGTGA. CDR3 length equals 18 residues. CDR3 region: CASSLTIRTSGSQETQYF. The CDR3 DNA reads TGTGCCAGCAGCTTAACTATCCGGACTAGCGGGAGTCAGGAGACCCAGTACTTC.

The rearrangement links TRBV9 to TRBJ2-1; the D is unclear. Germline assignment: CDR1 SGDLS and CDR2 YYNGEE. V shed 3 bases and J shed 6 bases, with 7 bases lying between them. This CDR3 region has 12 residues. CDR3 amino acids: CASSAGPNEQFF. CDR3 DNA sequence: TGTGCCAGCAGCGCGGGTCCCAATGAGCAGTTCTTC.

The chain uses TRBV12-5 and TRBJ2-2, with 10 nucleotides matching TRBD2. The germline gives CDR1 LGHNT, CDR2 FRNRAP. The CDR3 runs 22 residues. V dropped 7 bases and J dropped 5; count of bases not matched to a gene: 28. CDR3 DNA sequence: TGTGCTAGTGCCCTGGTACAACGCGGGGGGCTAGCGGGAGTGAAACGAACCGGGGAGCTGTTTTTT. Its translation: CASALVQRGGLAGVKRTGELFF.

The chain has TRBV5-5 and TRBJ2-7; 7 nucleotides align to TRBD2. Losses at the gene ends were 0 bases for V and 1 base for J; bases not matched to a gene: 4. Germline V gene sequence: CDR1 SGHKS, CDR2 YYEKEE (reference sequence). CDR3 size: 15 residues. The CDR3 loop is CASSLERDTSYEQYF. The CDR3 DNA follows: TGTGCCAGCAGCTTGGAGCGGGATACTTCCTACGAGCAGTACTTC.

The chain recombines TRBV4-1 with TRBJ1-3; no reliable D call. Germline CDR1 reads MGHRA; CDR2 reads YSYEKL. V lost 0 bases and J lost 2, with 11 bases in between. The CDR3 is 16 amino acids. The CDR3 reads CASSQERGLAGNTIYF. DNA for the CDR3: TGCGCCAGCAGCCAAGAACGGGGATTAGCTGGAAACACCATATATTTT.

This chain joins TRBV15 and TRBJ2-1; 9 positions match TRBD2. The trim removed 5 bases at V and 6 bases at J, leaving 11 bases unmatched. The V gene's germline CDR1 is LNHNV and CDR2 YYDKDF (reference sequence). The CDR3 consists of 16 residues. CDR3 sequence: CATSSQRGVWGNEQFF. The CDR3 nucleotides are TGTGCCACCAGCTCGCAGCGGGGGGTCTGGGGCAATGAGCAGTTCTTC.

The chain has TRBV27 and TRBJ1-1; TRBD1 might be the D (6 bases). V lost 7 bases, J lost 1 base, and 13 bases lay in between. In germline, CDR1 is MNHEY, CDR2 SMNVEV (reference sequence). The CDR3 runs 14 residues. CDR3 DNA: TGTGCCAGCAACCGAGCAGGGGAGAACACTGAAGCTTTCTTT. Translated, it gives CASNRAGENTEAFF.

V is TRBV9 and J is TRBJ2-1; weak D call: TRBD2 (6 bases). CDR1 and CDR2 from the germline V gene are SGDLS and YYNGEE. The germline V and J ends were trimmed by 3 bases and 10 bases, with 17 bases remaining between them. CDR3 length: 14 amino acids. CDR3 in amino acids: CASSGLLGGWEQFF. CDR3 nucleotide sequence: TGTGCCAGCAGCGGGCTTCTCGGGGGTTGGGAGCAGTTCTTC.

A few counts support this clone. J is TRBJ2-3 and V is TRBV4-3, with D unresolved. V was trimmed by 0 bases and J by 3 bases, leaving 7 bases between them. Germline-derived CDR1 and CDR2 are LGHNA and YSLEER. CDR3 length: 14 amino acids. The CDR3 nucleotides are TGCGCCAGCAGCCAAGACGACAATACAGATACGCAGTATTTT. It specifies CASSQDDNTDTQYF.

This chain joins TRBV27 and TRBJ1-5; D is unclear. Trimming took off 11 bases at V and 1 base at J, with 9 bases between the two ends. The CDR3 extends over 12 amino acids. From germline, CDR1 is MNHEY and CDR2 SMNVEV (reference sequence). The CDR3 is CALRVSNQPQHF. The CDR3 DNA reads TGTGCCCTTCGGGTGAGCAATCAGCCCCAGCATTTT.

The chain recombines TRBV7-9 with TRBJ2-1; TRBD2 aligns across 15 bases. The CDR3 totals 19 residues. The germline V gene has CDR1 SEHNR and CDR2 FQNEAQ (reference sequence). The V gene end was trimmed by 5 bases and the J gene end by 10 bases; junction bases not matched to a gene: 18. Here the CDR3 reads CASSIRNRTSGRGEGEQFF. For the CDR3, the DNA is TGTGCCAGCAGCATTCGAAACAGGACTAGCGGGAGGGGCGAAGGGGAGCAGTTCTTC.

V gene TRBV19 combines with J gene TRBJ2-1, with 7 nucleotides matching TRBD2. Germline V gives CDR1 LNHDA, CDR2 SQIVND (reference sequence). V shed 5 bases, J shed 7 bases, and the junction held 5 bases outside the gene matches. The CDR3 length is 13 residues. The CDR3 sequence is CASSVYSGNEQFF. The CDR3 DNA reads TGTGCCAGTAGTGTATATAGCGGGAATGAGCAGTTCTTC.